This T cell receptor (beta chain) was obtained from a study of regulatory T cells in long-lasting Graves disease. General observations from the study: TCR diversity was lower in persistent Graves' patients than in newly diagnosed ones.

Stated time point: newly diagnosed GD, antithyroid drugs for less than 3 months. PBMCs provided the RNA from which the TCR library was made. CDR1 and CDR2 from the germline V gene are SGHRS and YFSETQ. V dropped 4 bases and J dropped 4; count of bases not matched to a gene: 17. The CDR3 runs to 17 residues. This clonotype was observed many times. Its specificity is not known. Through Arm-PCR of CDR3 regions and iRepertoire HTBI primers, TCR beta libraries were built. TCRdb independently ran MiXCR on the multiplex PCR reads; one entry per CDR3 protein. The sample shows around 250,000 distinct CDR3 sequences, about 20% of them seen only once. These same records also appear under a second study, on T cells in Graves' hyperthyroidism and ophthalmopathy. As that study records: In the first-round RT-PCR of the TCR CDR3, the HTBI primer set was used.

This sequence joins TRBV5-1 and TRBJ2-7; the match to TRBD2 covers 7 bases. This clonotype was sampled from a woman aged 25 to 39 with Graves disease. This specimen was peripheral blood mononuclear cells (PBMCs), taken at new diagnosis, from a patient treated with antithyroid drugs. The CDR3 here is CASSGAGGSGASYEQYF. CDR3 nucleotide sequence: TGCGCCAGCAGCGGCGCCGGGGGGAGCGGGGCCTCTTACGAGCAGTACTTC.